Listed below are T cell receptor beta chains from one sample, sequenced in a study of CD8+ T cells in alopecia areata. The repertoire was sequenced with immunoSEQ multiplex PCR; TCRdb's copy has only in-frame clones and lacks some. The table records some 160,000 clones, just over 65% of them present only once. Sequencing used CD4+ T cells sorted from blood, obtained at week 4, from a patient treated with tofacitinib. Receptors originate from a human donor with alopecia areata. Each CDR3 is given with its conserved first and last residue. A D gene is named only where the DNA matches it firmly.

CDR3 DNA | CDR3 protein | V gene | D gene | J gene
TGTGCCAGCAGTGACCCCTCTCGGGCTGGGGCCAACGTCCTGACTTTC | CASSDPSRAGANVLTF | TRBV6-1 | NA | TRBJ2-6
TGCGCCAGCAGCTCTGAGATGGGATCACCCCTCCACTTT | CASSSEMGSPLHF | TRBV5-1 | NA | TRBJ1-6
TGTGCCAGCTCACCATACGCAGGGGGCTCCTACGAGCAGTACTTC | CASSPYAGGSYEQYF | TRBV18 | TRBD1 | TRBJ2-7
TGCGCCAGCAGCCGTACAGGGTGGGACACTGAAGCTTTCTTT | CASSRTGWDTEAFF | TRBV5-1 | NA | TRBJ1-1
TGCAGCGGCAGAACAGGGTTTTCGAACACCGGGGAGCTGTTTTTT | CSGRTGFSNTGELFF | TRBV29-1 | NA | TRBJ2-2
TGCGCCAGCAGCCCCCGGTTCCGGAGGGACCATGGCTACACCTTC | CASSPRFRRDHGYTF | TRBV4-1 | NA | TRBJ1-2
TGCAGCGTTGCGGACAGGGCACACACCGGGGAGCTGTTTTTT | CSVADRAHTGELFF | TRBV29-1 | TRBD1 | TRBJ2-2
TGCAGCGTTGTATCAGAGAACACTGAAGCTTTCTTT | CSVVSENTEAFF | TRBV29-1 | NA | TRBJ1-1
TGTGCCTGGAATTTCGGGATGAACACTGAAGCTTTCTTT | CAWNFGMNTEAFF | TRBV30 | NA | TRBJ1-1
TGTGCCAGCAGCCCGGGGATCCTTTCCACGTCGGGCATTCAGTACTTC | CASSPGILSTSGIQYF | TRBV7-2 | NA | TRBJ2-4
TGTGCCAGCAGTCACCCTACAGGGTACGAGCAGTACTTC | CASSHPTGYEQYF | TRBV27 | NA | TRBJ2-7
TGCAGCGTTGAATCAGGACAGCACGACACTGAAGCTTTCTTT | CSVESGQHDTEAFF | TRBV29-1 | NA | TRBJ1-1
TGTGCCAGCAGCTCTTGGACTAGGTTTGTGACAGATACGCAGTATTTT | CASSSWTRFVTDTQYF | TRBV11-2 | TRBD2 | TRBJ2-3
TGCAGCGTTGCTGCGGGGCCTTCTATCCAAGAGACCCAGTACTTC | CSVAAGPSIQETQYF | TRBV29-1 | NA | TRBJ2-5
TGTGCCAGCAGCGTAGGGAGCAATCAGCCCCAGCATTTT | CASSVGSNQPQHF | TRBV9 | NA | TRBJ1-5
TGTGCCACCAGCAGAGATCAAGGTTGGGATGAAAAACTGTTTTTT | CATSRDQGWDEKLFF | TRBV15 | NA | TRBJ1-4